The next 22 T cell receptor beta chains were all read from a single sample in a study of control samples from healthy donors and cancer patients. The data were produced by immunoSEQ multiplex PCR, yet TCRdb's version contains in-frame clones alone and is incomplete. The sample shows 100,000 to 120,000 clones, roughly 90% of them seen only once. Material: PBMCs. The receptors derive from a woman between 55 and 75 years old with lung cancer.

CDR3 region: CASSSMDRGTGGYTF. In DNA, the CDR3 is TGTGCCAGCAGCTCCATGGACAGGGGAACAGGTGGCTACACCTTC. The rearrangement joins TRBV5-4 to TRBJ1-2, with TRBD1 matching 9 bases. J was trimmed by 7 bases and V by 3 bases; bases with no gene match: 10. The CDR3 has 15 residues. The germline CDR1 and CDR2 sequences are SGHNT and YYREEE (reference sequence).

This chain connects TRBV19 to TRBJ2-3; D is perhaps TRBD1 (5 bases). This CDR3 comprises 14 residues. The V end lost 7 bases, the J end lost 4 bases, and 15 bases lay between the germline ends. Germline-derived CDR1 and CDR2 are LNHDA and SQIVND (reference sequence). CDR3 residues: CASTSRQGPDTQYF. The CDR3 nucleotides read TGTGCCAGTACTTCCCGGCAGGGCCCAGATACGCAGTATTTT.

This rearrangement joins TRBV6-6 to TRBJ2-3, with D possibly called TRBD1 or TRBD2 (5 bases each). The CDR3 is made up of 15 amino acids. Trimming left V 2 bases short and J 4 bases short, with 13 bases between. CDR1 and CDR2 from the germline V gene are MNHNY and SVGAGI (reference sequence). The CDR3 here is CASSYGAGSPDTQYF. CDR3 coding DNA: TGTGCCAGCAGTTACGGGGCAGGGAGCCCAGATACGCAGTATTTT.

V is TRBV5-4 and J is TRBJ1-5; TRBD1 might be the D (5 bases). With 5 bases removed from V and 4 bases from J, the gap between germline ends came to 10 bases. The germline V gene has CDR1 SGHNT and CDR2 YYREEE (reference sequence). The CDR3 extends over 13 amino acids. The CDR3 DNA follows: TGTGCCAGCAGTTTCCAGGGTAATCAGCCCCAGCATTTT. Residues: CASSFQGNQPQHF.

Details on this clone: Other DNA sequences within the sample encode an identical CDR3. This chain links TRBV29-1 with TRBJ1-2; TRBD1 matches 10 bases. CDR1 is SQVTM, CDR2 ANQGSEA, per germline. The CDR3 totals 13 residues. J gave up 4 bases and V 4 bases, and 3 bases lay outside the gene matches. The CDR3 is CSVADRGGYGYTF. For the CDR3, the DNA is TGCAGCGTTGCGGACAGGGGGGGCTATGGCTACACCTTC.

The chain employs TRBV9 and TRBJ2-1; D is perhaps TRBD1 (8 bases). This CDR3 has 13 amino acids. Germline V lookup: CDR1 SGDLS, CDR2 YYNGEE. V was pared by 4 bases and J by 8 bases, with 13 bases between. The CDR3: CASSRTGRDEQFF. The CDR3, as DNA: TGTGCCAGCAGCAGGACAGGGAGGGATGAGCAGTTCTTC.

The rearrangement uses TRBV6-6 and TRBJ2-7, with 8 bases that match TRBD1. The CDR3 extends over 14 amino acids. Trimming at V came to 4 bases and at J to 2 bases, leaving 4 bases not matched to a gene. CDR1 and CDR2 from the germline V gene are MNHNY and SVGAGI (reference sequence). The CDR3 DNA follows: TGTGCCAGCAGTTCGGACAGGGTACCCTACGAGCAGTACTTC. The encoded protein is CASSSDRVPYEQYF.

The V call is TRBV16, the J call TRBJ1-2; D is uncertain. The germline V gene encodes CDR1 KGHSY and CDR2 FQNENV. The CDR3 is 14 residues long. The germline V and J ends were trimmed by 1 base and 6 bases, with 12 bases remaining between them. For the CDR3, the DNA is TGTGCCAGCAGCCAATTAAGGGAATCGGATGGCTACACCTTC. As protein: CASSQLRESDGYTF. The full variable domain, with the rest looked up from reference TRBV16 and TRBJ1-2, is GEEVAQTPKHLVRGEGQKAKLYCAPIKGHSYVFWYQQVLKNEFKFLISFQNENVFDETGMPKERFSAKCLPNSPCSLEIQATKLEDSAVYFCASSQLRESDGYTFGSGTRLTVV.

The chain joins TRBV7-9 to TRBJ2-7, with 10 nucleotides matching TRBD1. This CDR3 comprises 15 residues. Trimming took 4 bases from V and 3 from J; bases not matched to a gene: 6. Germline lookup yields CDR1 SEHNR and CDR2 FQNEAQ (reference sequence). The CDR3 spells CASSSLDRGNYEQYF. The DNA of the CDR3 is TGTGCCAGCAGCTCCTTGGACAGGGGGAACTACGAGCAGTACTTC.

The chain links TRBV9 to TRBJ2-7, with TRBD2 matching 10 bases. V dropped 0 bases and J dropped 3; count of bases not matched to a gene: 12. The CDR3 is 18 residues long. Germline assignment: CDR1 SGDLS and CDR2 YYNGEE. CDR3 protein: CASSVAWPSGRLNYEQYF. CDR3 DNA sequence: TGTGCCAGCAGCGTAGCTTGGCCTAGCGGGAGACTGAACTACGAGCAGTACTTC.

This clone was counted only a few times. The gene calls are TRBV7-9 and TRBJ1-1; 7 bases match TRBD1. CDR1 SEHNR and CDR2 FQNEAQ come from the germline V gene (reference sequence). Germline trimming cut 5 bases from V and 4 bases from J; bases unmatched to any gene: 4. This CDR3 is 13 amino acids long. Here the CDR3 DNA reads TGTGCCAGCAGCAGACAGGGAGCCACTGAAGCTTTCTTT. Amino acids: CASSRQGATEAFF.

The chain recombines TRBV11-2 with TRBJ2-1; TRBD1 agrees at 9 bases. V was pared by 5 bases and J by 10 bases, with 15 bases of the junction left unmatched. Germline CDR1 and CDR2: SGHAT and FQNNGV. The CDR3 has 16 amino acids. DNA for the CDR3: TGTGCCAGCAGCCCTTACGGGACAGGGACTTTAGGGGAGCAGTTCTTC. This encodes CASSPYGTGTLGEQFF.

The chain couples TRBV7-2 to TRBJ1-6; D is ambiguous. The V end lost 7 bases, the J end lost 4 bases, and 8 bases lay between the germline ends. Germline V gene sequence: CDR1 SGHTA, CDR2 FQGNSA. The CDR3 length is 13 residues. CDR3 region: CASIPDYNSPLHF. DNA of the CDR3: TGTGCCAGCATCCCTGATTATAATTCACCCCTCCACTTT.

The rearrangement links TRBV19 to TRBJ1-4; 8 nucleotides match TRBD1. The J segment lost 4 bases and the V segment lost 7 bases, leaving 5 bases of the junction unmatched. Germline V lookup: CDR1 LNHDA, CDR2 SQIVND (reference sequence). There are 14 residues in the CDR3. The CDR3 is CASTWTGFNEKLFF. CDR3 DNA sequence: TGTGCCAGTACCTGGACAGGGTTTAATGAAAAACTGTTTTTT.

This chain uses TRBV25-1 with TRBJ2-1; 11 bases are shared with TRBD2. The CDR3 is 16 residues long. Germline CDR1 is MGHDK and CDR2 is SYGVNS. V was pared by 5 bases and J by 2 bases, with 5 bases of the junction left unmatched. The CDR3 sequence is CASSPTSGSPYNEQFF. The CDR3 DNA is TGTGCCAGCAGTCCCACTAGCGGGAGTCCCTACAATGAGCAGTTCTTC.

The chain recombines TRBV7-2 with TRBJ1-5, with 8 bases fitting TRBD1. Trimming took 1 base from V and 0 from J; bases not matched to a gene: 8. The CDR3 extends over 18 amino acids. Germline V gives CDR1 SGHTA, CDR2 FQGNSA. The CDR3 loop reads CASSLGTGSSFSNQPQHF. The CDR3 region has the DNA TGTGCCAGCAGCTTAGGGACAGGGTCGTCCTTTAGCAATCAGCCCCAGCATTTT.

CDR3 coding DNA: TGCGCCAGCAGCCCCCGGAGGGGAATGAACACTGAAGCTTTCTTT. It codes for CASSPRRGMNTEAFF. The V gene is TRBV5-1, the J gene TRBJ1-1; tentatively, D is TRBD1 (5 bases). This CDR3 region has 15 residues. Germline-derived CDR1 and CDR2 are SGHRS and YFSETQ. The V and J ends lost 4 bases and 0 bases respectively, with 13 bases between them.

The chain joins TRBV7-2 to TRBJ1-2; no firm D call. Germline loops: CDR1 SGHTA, CDR2 FQGNSA. The CDR3 sequence is 17 residues long. V was trimmed by 1 base and J by 3 bases, leaving 18 bases between them. The DNA of the CDR3 is TGTGCCAGCAGCTTAGACGGCGCACCCGCGAGAGACTATGGCTACACCTTC. Translated, it gives CASSLDGAPARDYGYTF.

This clone has a single count. V usage is TRBV5-6 and J usage is TRBJ2-5, with 9 bases lining up with TRBD1. The J segment lost 2 bases and the V segment lost 4 bases, leaving 3 bases of the junction unmatched. Germline V gene sequence: CDR1 SGHDT, CDR2 YYEEEE. The CDR3 runs 14 residues. The CDR3 DNA sequence: TGTGCCAGCAGCGTACAGGGGGCGCAAGAGACCCAGTACTTC. Translated: CASSVQGAQETQYF. The variable domain in full, with the rest retrieved from reference TRBV5-6 and TRBJ2-5, is DAGVTQSPTHLIKTRGQQVTLRCSPKSGHDTVSWYQQALGQGPQFIFQYYEEEERQRGNFPDRFSGHQFPNYSSELNVNALLLGDSALYLCASSVQGAQETQYFGPGTRLLVL.

The chain is built from TRBV6-5 and TRBJ1-1; D possibly corresponds to TRBD1 (5 bases). V was pared by 6 bases and J by 4 bases, with 12 bases between. Germline loops: CDR1 MNHEY, CDR2 SVGAGI. The CDR3 runs 13 residues. CDR3 sequence (DNA): TGTGCCAGCAGGGGTTTGGGGGGCACTGAAGCTTTCTTT. Translated: CASRGLGGTEAFF.

The chain combines TRBV20-1 with TRBJ1-1, with a possible D match to TRBD1 (5 bases). V was pared by 3 bases and J by 3 bases, with 14 bases between. The CDR3 covers 14 residues. The V gene's germline CDR1 is DFQATT and CDR2 SNEGSKA (reference sequence). CDR3: CSASTGASHTEAFF. The CDR3 DNA reads TGCAGTGCTAGTACAGGCGCCAGTCACACTGAAGCTTTCTTT.

This chain joins TRBV6-5 and TRBJ2-1, with 7 bases lining up with TRBD2. The germline CDR1 and CDR2 sequences are MNHEY and SVGAGI. V lost 7 bases to trimming and J lost 0 bases; unmatched junction nucleotides: 6. CDR3 length: 15 residues. Here the CDR3 reads CASTLSGPSYNEQFF. DNA for the CDR3: TGTGCCAGCACCCTTAGCGGGCCCTCCTACAATGAGCAGTTCTTC.